This T cell receptor beta chain was obtained from a study of T cells after yellow fever vaccination. Study information: Preparation of the low-cell-number fractions used SMART-Seq v4 Ultra Low Input.

A 5'RACE template-switching step, the method used to make TCR cDNA, added a universal primer site and UMIs. TCRdb called the 5' RACE reads again in MiXCR, with one record for every CDR3 protein. The top ten clones hold around 14% of a sample with about 630,000 distinct CDR3 sequences, approximately 13% of them seen once. This clonotype was observed a handful of times. Its specificity is unknown. General study results and limits: High-abundance clonotypes from the bulk population could contaminate FACS-sorted repertoires. The CD4 compartment and the CD8 compartment contained a small share of clonotypes in common.

This receptor was taken from a man younger than 45 who received the YFV17D yellow fever vaccine. The starting material was PBMCs, obtained on the day of the yellow fever booster vaccination.

The CDR3 spells CASSFTLKTSGSRHHEQFF. The CDR3 DNA reads TGTGCCAGCAGTTTCACACTAAAGACTAGCGGGAGCCGCCACCATGAGCAGTTCTTC. The chain links TRBV12-3 or TRBV12-4 to TRBJ2-1; TRBD2 matches 12 bases. J was trimmed by 8 bases and V by 3 bases; bases with no gene match: 17. The CDR3 is 19 amino acids.